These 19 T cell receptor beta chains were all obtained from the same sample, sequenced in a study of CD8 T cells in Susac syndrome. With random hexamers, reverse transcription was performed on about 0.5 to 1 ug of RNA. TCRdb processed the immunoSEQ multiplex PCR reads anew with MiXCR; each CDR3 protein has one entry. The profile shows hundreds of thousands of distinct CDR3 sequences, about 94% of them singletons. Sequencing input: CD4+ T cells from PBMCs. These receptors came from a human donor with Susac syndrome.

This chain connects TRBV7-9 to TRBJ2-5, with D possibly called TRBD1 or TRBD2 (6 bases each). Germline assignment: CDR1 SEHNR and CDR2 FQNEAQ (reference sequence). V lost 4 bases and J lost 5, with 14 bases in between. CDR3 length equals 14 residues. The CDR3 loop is CASSWRGAAETQYF. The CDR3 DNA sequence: TGTGCCAGCAGCTGGAGGGGGGCAGCGGAGACCCAGTACTTC.

The CDR3 protein is CSARKDRVAKNIQYF. The CDR3 DNA follows: TGCAGTGCGAGAAAGGACAGGGTAGCCAAAAACATTCAGTACTTC. The gene calls are TRBV20-1 and TRBJ2-4; 8 nucleotides agree with TRBD1. This CDR3 comprises 15 residues. Germline V lookup: CDR1 DFQATT, CDR2 SNEGSKA (reference sequence). With 6 bases clipped from V and 0 bases from J, the junction kept 7 bases outside the gene matches.

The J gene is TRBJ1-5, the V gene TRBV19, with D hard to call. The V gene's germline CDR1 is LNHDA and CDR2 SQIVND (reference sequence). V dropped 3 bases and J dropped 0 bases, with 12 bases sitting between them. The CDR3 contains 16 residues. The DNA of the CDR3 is TGTGCCAGTAGTATGTCGGCAGGTGATAGCAATCAGCCCCAGCATTTT. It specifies CASSMSAGDSNQPQHF.

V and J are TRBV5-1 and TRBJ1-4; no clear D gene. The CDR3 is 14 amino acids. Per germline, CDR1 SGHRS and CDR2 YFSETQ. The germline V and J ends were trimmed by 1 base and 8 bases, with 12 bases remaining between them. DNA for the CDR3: TGCGCCAGCAGCTTGTCACCGGGCACCGAAAAACTGTTTTTT. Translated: CASSLSPGTEKLFF.

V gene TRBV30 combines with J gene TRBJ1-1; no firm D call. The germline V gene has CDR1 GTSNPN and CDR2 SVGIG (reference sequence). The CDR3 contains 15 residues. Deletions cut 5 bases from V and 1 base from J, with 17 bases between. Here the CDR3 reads CAWVPLGVGNTEAFF. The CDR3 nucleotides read TGTGCCTGGGTCCCCCTGGGAGTGGGGAACACTGAAGCTTTCTTT.

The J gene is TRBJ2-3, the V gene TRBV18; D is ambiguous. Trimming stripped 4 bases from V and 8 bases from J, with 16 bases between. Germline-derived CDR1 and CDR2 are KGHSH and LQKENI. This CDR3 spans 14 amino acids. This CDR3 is CASSLPIPPLTQYF. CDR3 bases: TGTGCCAGCTCACTTCCGATCCCGCCGCTTACGCAGTATTTT. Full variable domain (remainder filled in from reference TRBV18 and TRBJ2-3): NAGVMQNPRHLVRRRGQEARLRCSPMKGHSHVYWYRQLPEEGLKFMVYLQKENIIDESGMPKERFSAEFPKEGPSILRIQQVVRGDSAAYFCASSLPIPPLTQYFGPGTRLTVL.

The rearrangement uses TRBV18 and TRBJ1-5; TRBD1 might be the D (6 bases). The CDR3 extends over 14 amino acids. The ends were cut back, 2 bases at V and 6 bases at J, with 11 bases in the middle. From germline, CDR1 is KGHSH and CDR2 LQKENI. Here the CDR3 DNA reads TGTGCCAGCTCACCAGGAACAGGGAGTCAGCCCCAGCATTTT. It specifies CASSPGTGSQPQHF.

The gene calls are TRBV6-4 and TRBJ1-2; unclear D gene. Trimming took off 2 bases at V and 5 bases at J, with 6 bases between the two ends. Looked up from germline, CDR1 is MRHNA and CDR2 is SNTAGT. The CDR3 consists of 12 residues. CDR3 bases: TGTGCCAGCAGTGACAGGGAATATGGCTACACCTTC. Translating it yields CASSDREYGYTF.

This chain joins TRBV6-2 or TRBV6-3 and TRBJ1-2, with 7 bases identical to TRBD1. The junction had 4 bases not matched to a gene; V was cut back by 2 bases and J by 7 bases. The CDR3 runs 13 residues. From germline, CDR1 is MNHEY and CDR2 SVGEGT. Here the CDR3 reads CASSYRQGSGYTF. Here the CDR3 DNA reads TGTGCCAGCAGTTACCGACAGGGCAGTGGCTACACCTTC.

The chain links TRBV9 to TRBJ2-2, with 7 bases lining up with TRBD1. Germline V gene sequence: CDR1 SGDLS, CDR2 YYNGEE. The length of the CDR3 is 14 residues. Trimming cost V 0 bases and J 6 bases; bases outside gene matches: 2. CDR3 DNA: TGTGCCAGCAGCGTAGTAGGGGGCCCCGGGGAGCTGTTTTTT. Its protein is CASSVVGGPGELFF.

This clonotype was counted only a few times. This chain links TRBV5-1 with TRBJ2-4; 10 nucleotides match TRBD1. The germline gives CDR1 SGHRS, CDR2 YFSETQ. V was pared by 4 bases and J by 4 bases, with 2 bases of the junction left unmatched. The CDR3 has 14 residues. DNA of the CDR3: TGCGCCAGCAGCCTGGGACAGGGGAAAAACATTCAGTACTTC. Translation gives CASSLGQGKNIQYF.

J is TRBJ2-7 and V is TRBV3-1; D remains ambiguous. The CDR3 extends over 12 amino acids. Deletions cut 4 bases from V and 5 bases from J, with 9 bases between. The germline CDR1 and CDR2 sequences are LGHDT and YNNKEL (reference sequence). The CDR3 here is CASSRGYNEQYF. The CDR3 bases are TGTGCCAGCAGCCGTGGGTATAACGAGCAGTACTTC.

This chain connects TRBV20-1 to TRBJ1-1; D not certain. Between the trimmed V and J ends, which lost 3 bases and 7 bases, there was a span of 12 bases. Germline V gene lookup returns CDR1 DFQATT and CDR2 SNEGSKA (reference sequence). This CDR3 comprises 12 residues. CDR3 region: CSARGRMNEAFF. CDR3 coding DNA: TGCAGTGCTAGGGGGAGGATGAATGAAGCTTTCTTT.

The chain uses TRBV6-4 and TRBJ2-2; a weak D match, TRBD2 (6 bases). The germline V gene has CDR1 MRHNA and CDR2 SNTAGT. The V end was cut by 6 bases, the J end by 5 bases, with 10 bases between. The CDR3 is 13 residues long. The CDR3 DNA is TGTGCCAGCAGCTGGGACTCGACCGGGGAGCTGTTTTTT. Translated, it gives CASSWDSTGELFF.

The CDR3 protein is CAWSFLRTGVAQETQYF. The CDR3 coding sequence is TGTGCCTGGAGTTTCCTTCGGACAGGGGTGGCCCAAGAGACCCAGTACTTC. J is TRBJ2-5 and V is TRBV30; TRBD1 matches at 9 bases. After removal of 2 bases from V and 1 base from J, the junction contained 11 bases not matched to a gene. The CDR3 length is 17 residues. The V gene's germline CDR1 is GTSNPN and CDR2 SVGIG (reference sequence).

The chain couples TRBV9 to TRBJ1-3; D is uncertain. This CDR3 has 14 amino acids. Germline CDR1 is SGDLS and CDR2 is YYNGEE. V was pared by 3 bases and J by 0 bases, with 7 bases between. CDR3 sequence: CASSAAVSGNTIYF. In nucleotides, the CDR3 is TGTGCCAGCAGCGCAGCAGTCTCTGGAAACACCATATATTTT. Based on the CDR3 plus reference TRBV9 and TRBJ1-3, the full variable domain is DSGVTQTPKHLITATGQRVTLRCSPRSGDLSVYWYQQSLDQGLQFLIQYYNGEERAKGNILERFSAQQFPDLHSELNLSSLELGDSALYFCASSAAVSGNTIYFGEGSWLTVV.

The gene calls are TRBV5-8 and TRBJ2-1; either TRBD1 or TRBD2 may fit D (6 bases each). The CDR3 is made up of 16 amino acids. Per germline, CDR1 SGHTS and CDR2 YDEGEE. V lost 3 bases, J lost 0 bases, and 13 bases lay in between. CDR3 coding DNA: TGTGCCAGCAGCTCCTCCGGGGGCTACTCCTACAATGAGCAGTTCTTC. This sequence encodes CASSSSGGYSYNEQFF.

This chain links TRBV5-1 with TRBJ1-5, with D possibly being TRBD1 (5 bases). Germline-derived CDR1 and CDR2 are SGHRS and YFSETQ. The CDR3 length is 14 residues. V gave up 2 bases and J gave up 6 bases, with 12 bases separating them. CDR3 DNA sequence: TGCGCCAGCAGCTTTGGGGCAGAAGGTCAGCCCCAGCATTTT. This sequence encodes CASSFGAEGQPQHF.

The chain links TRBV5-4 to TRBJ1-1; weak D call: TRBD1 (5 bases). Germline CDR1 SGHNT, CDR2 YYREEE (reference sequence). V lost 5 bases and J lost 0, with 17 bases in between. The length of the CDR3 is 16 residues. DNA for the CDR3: TGTGCCAGCAGGCTTGACAGCGGTTCCATGAACACTGAAGCTTTCTTT. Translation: CASRLDSGSMNTEAFF.